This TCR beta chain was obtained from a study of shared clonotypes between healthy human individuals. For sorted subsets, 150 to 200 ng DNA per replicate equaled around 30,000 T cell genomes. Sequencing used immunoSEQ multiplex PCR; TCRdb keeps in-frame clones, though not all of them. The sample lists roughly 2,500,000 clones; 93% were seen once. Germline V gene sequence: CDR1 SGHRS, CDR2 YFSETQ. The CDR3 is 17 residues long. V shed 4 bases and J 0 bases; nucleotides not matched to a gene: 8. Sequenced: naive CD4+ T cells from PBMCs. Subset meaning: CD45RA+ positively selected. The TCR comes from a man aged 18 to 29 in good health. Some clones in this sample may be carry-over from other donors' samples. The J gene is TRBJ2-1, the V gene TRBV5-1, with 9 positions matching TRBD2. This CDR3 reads CASSPASGVTSYNEQFF. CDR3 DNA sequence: TGCGCCAGCAGCCCGGCTAGCGGGGTCACCTCCTACAATGAGCAGTTCTTC.